These 8 T cell receptor beta chains share one sample of origin, sequenced in a study of blood T cell repertoires in COVID-19. Data came from immunoSEQ multiplex PCR; TCRdb stores just in-frame clones and leaves some out. This repertoire shows hundreds of thousands of clones, 70% to 90% found once; its top ten account for around 1.7%. Sequenced: PBMCs or T cells enriched from blood (not recorded which). The origin of the receptors is a man aged 35-49 years who had recovered from COVID-19.

The chain combines TRBV6-2 or TRBV6-3 with TRBJ2-5; 10 bases agree with TRBD1. CDR3 length: 15 residues. Germline V gives CDR1 MNHEY, CDR2 SVGEGT. J was trimmed by 5 bases and V by 1 base; bases with no gene match: 4. This CDR3 is CASSYYAGQGETQYF. The CDR3 region has the DNA TGTGCCAGCAGTTACTACGCGGGACAGGGGGAGACCCAGTACTTC.

This chain links TRBV27 with TRBJ2-7, with 10 bases identical to TRBD2. V lost 5 bases to trimming and J lost 0 bases; unmatched junction nucleotides: 4. Per the germline V gene, CDR1 is MNHEY and CDR2 is SMNVEV (reference sequence). The CDR3 runs 15 residues. The CDR3 sequence: CASSLTSGVSYEQYF. The CDR3 DNA follows: TGTGCCAGCAGTCTAACTAGCGGGGTCTCCTACGAGCAGTACTTC.

The rearrangement uses TRBV27 and TRBJ2-3, with 8 bases lining up with TRBD1. Germline V CDR1 and CDR2: MNHEY, SMNVEV (reference sequence). The CDR3 extends over 12 amino acids. Written as DNA, the CDR3 is TGTGACCAGGGGGCAGGGACAGATACGCAGTATTTT. Translation: CDQGAGTDTQYF.

The CDR3 DNA is TGCAGCGTTGAATGGGGGGGGTCGCGGGGCCGTGGCACAGATACGCAGTATTTT. It is translated as CSVEWGGSRGRGTDTQYF. J is TRBJ2-3 and V is TRBV29-1, with 7 bases matching TRBD2. Germline lookup yields CDR1 SQVTM and CDR2 ANQGSEA. V gave up 2 bases and J gave up 1 base; unmatched junction bases: 15. The CDR3 length is 18 residues.

This chain connects TRBV5-1 to TRBJ2-1, with 8 bases that match TRBD1. V lost 2 bases to trimming and J lost 5 bases; unmatched junction nucleotides: 6. CDR1 is SGHRS and CDR2 is YFSETQ in the germline V gene. This CDR3 has 15 residues. Here the CDR3 DNA reads TGCGCCAGCAGCTTCTCCGGGACAGGCCACAATGAGCAGTTCTTC. It yields the protein CASSFSGTGHNEQFF.

The chain employs TRBV3-1 (or the pseudogene TRBV3-2) and TRBJ2-1, with D possibly being TRBD1 (5 bases). This CDR3 contains 15 residues. V shed 2 bases and J shed 3 bases, with 11 bases lying between them. Germline V gene lookup returns CDR1 LGHDT and CDR2 YNNKEL (reference sequence). Here the CDR3 DNA reads TGTGCCAGCAGCCAATCGGCAGGGAACTACAATGAGCAGTTCTTC. It is translated as CASSQSAGNYNEQFF.

The chain combines TRBV4-2 with TRBJ1-2; 7 bases fit TRBD1. With V trimmed by 0 bases and J by 6 bases, 7 bases remained unmatched. Germline CDR1 and CDR2: LGHNA and YNFKEQ. The CDR3 is 15 amino acids. CDR3 residues: CASSQDLGTDHGYTF. As DNA, the CDR3 is TGTGCCAGCAGCCAAGATTTGGGGACAGACCATGGCTACACCTTC.

This clone was counted a single time. The chain is built from TRBV7-6 and TRBJ1-4, with D unclear. V shed 5 bases and J shed 7 bases, with 20 bases lying between them. Germline V gene lookup returns CDR1 SGHVS and CDR2 FNYEAQ. The CDR3 spans 16 residues. The CDR3 sequence is CASSPLFPTSSEKLFF. The CDR3 nucleotides read TGTGCCAGCAGCCCTCTATTCCCCACTTCGAGTGAAAAACTGTTTTTT.